This TCR beta chain was recorded in a study of blood T cell repertoires in COVID-19. Participant age was roughly 18 to 100 years, and participants resided in fewer than 25 US areas. Germline CDR1 and CDR2: MNHEY and SMNVEV (reference sequence). V dropped 6 bases and J dropped 10; count of bases not matched to a gene: 12. This CDR3 contains 15 residues. Generated by immunoSEQ multiplex PCR, the TCRdb table keeps only in-frame clones and is missing some. The table records about 200,000 clones, about nine tenths of them present only once. This clonotype originated in a woman aged 25 to 39 with acute COVID-19. Sequenced sample: PBMCs or T cells enriched from blood (not recorded which). The chain carries TRBV27 and TRBJ1-6, with 7 nucleotides matching TRBD1. CDR3 nucleotides: TGTGCCAGCAGACTCCACACAGGGGTAGAATCACCCCTCCACTTT. Its translation: CASRLHTGVESPLHF.